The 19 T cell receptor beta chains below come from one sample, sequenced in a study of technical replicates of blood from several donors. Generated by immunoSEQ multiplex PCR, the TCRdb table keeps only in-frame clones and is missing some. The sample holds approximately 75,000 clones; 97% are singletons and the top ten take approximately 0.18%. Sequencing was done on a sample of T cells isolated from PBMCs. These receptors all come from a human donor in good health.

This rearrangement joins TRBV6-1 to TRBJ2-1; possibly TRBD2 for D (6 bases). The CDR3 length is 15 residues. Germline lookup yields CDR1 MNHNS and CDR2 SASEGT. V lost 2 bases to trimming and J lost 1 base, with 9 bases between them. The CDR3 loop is CASSELSGSYNEQFF. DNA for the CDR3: TGTGCCAGCAGTGAACTTAGCGGTTCCTACAATGAGCAGTTCTTC.

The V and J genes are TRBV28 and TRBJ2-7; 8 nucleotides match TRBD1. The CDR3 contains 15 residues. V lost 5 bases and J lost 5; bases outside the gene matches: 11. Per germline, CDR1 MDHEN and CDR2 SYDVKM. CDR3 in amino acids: CASSIVQGVNNEQYF. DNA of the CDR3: TGTGCCAGCAGTATAGTACAGGGGGTGAATAACGAGCAGTACTTC. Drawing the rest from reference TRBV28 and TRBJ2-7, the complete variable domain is DVKVTQSSRYLVKRTGEKVFLECVQDMDHENMFWYRQDPGLGLRLIYFSYDVKMKEKGDIPEGYSVSREKKERFSLILESASTNQTSMYLCASSIVQGVNNEQYFGPGTRLTVT.

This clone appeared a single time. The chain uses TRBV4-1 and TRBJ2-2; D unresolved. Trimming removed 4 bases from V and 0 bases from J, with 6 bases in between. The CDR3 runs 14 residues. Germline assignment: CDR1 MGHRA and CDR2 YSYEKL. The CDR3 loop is CASSLKTNTGELFF. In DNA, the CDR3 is TGCGCCAGCAGCCTCAAAACGAACACCGGGGAGCTGTTTTTT.

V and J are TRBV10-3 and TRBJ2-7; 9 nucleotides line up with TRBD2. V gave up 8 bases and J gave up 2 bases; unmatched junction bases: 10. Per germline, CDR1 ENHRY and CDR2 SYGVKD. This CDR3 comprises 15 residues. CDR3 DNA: TGTGCCATCCGCTCCGAAGCGGGGGGTCCCTACGAGCAGTACTTC. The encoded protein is CAIRSEAGGPYEQYF.

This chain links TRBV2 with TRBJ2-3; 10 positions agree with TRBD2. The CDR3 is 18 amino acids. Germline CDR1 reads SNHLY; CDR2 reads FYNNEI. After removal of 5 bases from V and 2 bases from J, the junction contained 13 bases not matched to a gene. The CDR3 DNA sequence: TGTGCCAGCAGTTCCGGGACTAGCGTCCACCCCCCCACAGATACGCAGTATTTT. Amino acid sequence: CASSSGTSVHPPTDTQYF.

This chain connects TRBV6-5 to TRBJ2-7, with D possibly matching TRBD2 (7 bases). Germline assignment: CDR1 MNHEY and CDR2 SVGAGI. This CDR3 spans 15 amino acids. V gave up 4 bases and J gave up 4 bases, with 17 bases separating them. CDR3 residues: CASSSTWGGTYEQYF. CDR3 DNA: TGTGCCAGCAGTTCTACCTGGGGGGGCACTTACGAGCAGTACTTC.

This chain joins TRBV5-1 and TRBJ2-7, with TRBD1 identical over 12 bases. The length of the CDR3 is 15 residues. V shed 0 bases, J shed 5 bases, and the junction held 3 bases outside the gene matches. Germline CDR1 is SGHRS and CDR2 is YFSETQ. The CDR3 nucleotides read TGCGCCAGCAGCTTGGTAGGGACAGGGGGCAACGAGCAGTACTTC. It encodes CASSLVGTGGNEQYF.

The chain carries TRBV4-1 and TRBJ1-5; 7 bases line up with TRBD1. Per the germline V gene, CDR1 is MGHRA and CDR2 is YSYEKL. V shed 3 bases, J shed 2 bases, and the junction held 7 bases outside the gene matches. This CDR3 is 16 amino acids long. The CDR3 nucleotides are TGCGCCAGCAGCCAGCTGCGACAGGGCGGCAATCAGCCCCAGCATTTT. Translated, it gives CASSQLRQGGNQPQHF.

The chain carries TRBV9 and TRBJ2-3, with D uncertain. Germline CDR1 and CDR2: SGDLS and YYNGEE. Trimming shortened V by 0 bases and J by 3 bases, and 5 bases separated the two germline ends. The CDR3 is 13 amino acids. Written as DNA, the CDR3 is TGTGCCAGCAGCGTAGTTCGGACAGATACGCAGTATTTT. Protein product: CASSVVRTDTQYF.

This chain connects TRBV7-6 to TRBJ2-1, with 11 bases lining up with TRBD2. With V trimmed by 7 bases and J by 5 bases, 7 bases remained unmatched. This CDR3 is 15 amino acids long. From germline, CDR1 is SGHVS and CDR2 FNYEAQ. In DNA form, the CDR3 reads TGTGCCAGCAACCCGACTAGCGGGGTTCACAATGAGCAGTTCTTC. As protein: CASNPTSGVHNEQFF. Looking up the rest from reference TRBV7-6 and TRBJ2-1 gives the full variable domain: GAGVSQSPRYKVTKRGQDVALRCDPISGHVSLYWYRQALGQGPEFLTYFNYEAQQDKSGLPNDRFSAERPEGSISTLTIQRTEQRDSAMYRCASNPTSGVHNEQFFGPGTRLTVL.

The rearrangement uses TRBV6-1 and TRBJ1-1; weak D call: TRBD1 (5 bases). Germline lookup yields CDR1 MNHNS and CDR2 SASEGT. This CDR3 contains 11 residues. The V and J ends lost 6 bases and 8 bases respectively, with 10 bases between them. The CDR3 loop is CASRGQREAFF. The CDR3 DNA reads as TGTGCCAGCAGGGGGCAGAGGGAAGCTTTCTTT.

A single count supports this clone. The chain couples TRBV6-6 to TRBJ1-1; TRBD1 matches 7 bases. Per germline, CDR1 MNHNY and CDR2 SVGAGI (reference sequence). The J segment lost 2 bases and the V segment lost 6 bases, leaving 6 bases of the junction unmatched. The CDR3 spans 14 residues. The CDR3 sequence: CASRLDRVNTEAFF. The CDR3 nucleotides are TGTGCCAGCAGACTAGACAGGGTTAACACTGAAGCTTTCTTT.

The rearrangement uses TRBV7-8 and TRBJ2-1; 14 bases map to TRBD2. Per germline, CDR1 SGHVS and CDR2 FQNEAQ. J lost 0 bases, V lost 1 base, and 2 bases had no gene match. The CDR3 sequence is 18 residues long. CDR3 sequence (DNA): TGTGCCAGCAGCTTAGGGACTAGCGGGAGGTACTCCTACAATGAGCAGTTCTTC. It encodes CASSLGTSGRYSYNEQFF.

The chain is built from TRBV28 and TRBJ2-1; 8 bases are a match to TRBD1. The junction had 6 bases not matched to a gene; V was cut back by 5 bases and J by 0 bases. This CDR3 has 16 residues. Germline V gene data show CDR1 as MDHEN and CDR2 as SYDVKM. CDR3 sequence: CASSRRTGSSYNEQFF. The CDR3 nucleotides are TGTGCCAGCAGTCGACGGACAGGGAGCTCCTACAATGAGCAGTTCTTC.

The CDR3 loop reads CASSLATGQGHEKLFF. The DNA for the CDR3 is TGTGCCAGCAGCTTAGCGACAGGACAGGGCCACGAAAAACTGTTTTTT. V gene TRBV7-9 combines with J gene TRBJ1-4, with 8 bases that match TRBD1. CDR1 and CDR2 from the germline V gene are SEHNR and FQNEAQ (reference sequence). The CDR3 extends over 16 amino acids. After removal of 0 bases from V and 8 bases from J, the junction contained 8 bases not matched to a gene. Supplemented by reference TRBV7-9 and TRBJ1-4, the full variable domain reads DTGVSQNPRHKITKRGQNVTFRCDPISEHNRLYWYRQTLGQGPEFLTYFQNEAQLEKSRLLSDRFSAERPKGSFSTLEIQRTEQGDSAMYLCASSLATGQGHEKLFFGSGTQLSVL.

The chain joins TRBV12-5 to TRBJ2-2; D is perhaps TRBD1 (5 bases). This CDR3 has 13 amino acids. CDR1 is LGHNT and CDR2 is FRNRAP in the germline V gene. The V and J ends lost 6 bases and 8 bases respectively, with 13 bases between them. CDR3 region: CASGAGLTGELFF. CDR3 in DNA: TGTGCTAGTGGAGCAGGGTTAACGGGGGAGCTGTTTTTT.

The CDR3 coding sequence is TGTGCCAGCGTGGGCAATACTAATGAAAAACTGTTTTTT. It is translated as CASVGNTNEKLFF. The rearrangement links TRBV6-6 to TRBJ1-4; D unclear. Trimming removed 8 bases at V and 2 bases at J, with 9 bases between. Germline CDR1 is MNHNY and CDR2 is SVGAGI (reference sequence). The CDR3 extends over 13 amino acids.

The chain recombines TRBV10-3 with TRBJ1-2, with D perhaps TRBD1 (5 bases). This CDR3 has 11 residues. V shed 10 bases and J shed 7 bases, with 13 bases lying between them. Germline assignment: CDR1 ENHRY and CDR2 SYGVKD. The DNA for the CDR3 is TGTGCCACTGGGGCGGGGATTGGCTACACCTTC. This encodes CATGAGIGYTF.

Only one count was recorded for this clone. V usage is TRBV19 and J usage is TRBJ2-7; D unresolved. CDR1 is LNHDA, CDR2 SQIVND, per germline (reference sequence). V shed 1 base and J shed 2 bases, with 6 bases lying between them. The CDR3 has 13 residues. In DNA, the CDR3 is TGTGCCAGTAGTATAGCCAGGACCTACGAGCAGTACTTC. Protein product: CASSIARTYEQYF.